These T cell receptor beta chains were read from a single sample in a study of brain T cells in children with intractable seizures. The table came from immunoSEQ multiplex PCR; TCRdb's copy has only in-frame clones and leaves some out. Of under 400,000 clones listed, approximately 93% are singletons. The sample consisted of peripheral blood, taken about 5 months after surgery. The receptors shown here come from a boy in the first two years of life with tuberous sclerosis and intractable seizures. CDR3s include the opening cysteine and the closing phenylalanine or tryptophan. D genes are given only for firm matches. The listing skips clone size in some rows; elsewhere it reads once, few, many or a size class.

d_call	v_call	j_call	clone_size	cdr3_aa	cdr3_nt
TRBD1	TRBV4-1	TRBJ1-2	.	CASSSPGTVNRSYTF	TGCGCCAGCAGCTCCCCCGGGACAGTGAATAGGAGCTACACCTTC
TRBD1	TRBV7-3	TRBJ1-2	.	CASSLNRGQGYTF	TGTGCCAGCAGCTTAAACAGGGGGCAAGGCTACACCTTC
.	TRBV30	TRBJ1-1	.	CAWVPGTEAFF	TGTGCCTGGGTCCCTGGCACTGAAGCTTTCTTT
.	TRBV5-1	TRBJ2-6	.	CASSLVGAGANVLTF	TGCGCCAGCAGCTTGGTGGGGGCTGGGGCCAACGTCCTGACTTTC
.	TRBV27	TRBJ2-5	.	CASSYGETQYF	TGTGCCAGCAGTTATGGTGAGACCCAGTACTTC
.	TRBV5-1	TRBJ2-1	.	CASSFKGAYNEQFF	TGCGCCAGCAGCTTTAAGGGGGCCTACAATGAGCAGTTCTTC
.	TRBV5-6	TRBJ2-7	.	CASSLLRAEQYF	TGTGCCAGCAGCTTGCTGAGGGCCGAGCAGTACTTC
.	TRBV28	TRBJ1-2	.	CASSRIGTHYGYTF	TGTGCCAGCAGTCGAATCGGGACTCACTATGGCTACACCTTC
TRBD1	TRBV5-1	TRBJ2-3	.	CASSTGQGGSDTQYF	TGCGCCAGCAGTACAGGACAGGGGGGCTCAGATACGCAGTATTTT
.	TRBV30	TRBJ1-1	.	CAWSRTDNTEAFF	TGTGCCTGGTCCCGGACGGATAACACTGAAGCTTTCTTT
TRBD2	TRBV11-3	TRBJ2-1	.	CASRPGRAISYEQFF	TGTGCCAGCAGACCCGGGAGGGCCATTTCTTATGAGCAGTTCTTC
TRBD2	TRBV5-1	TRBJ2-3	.	CASSPHSTSASSTDTQYF	TGCGCCAGCAGCCCGCACTCGACTAGCGCCTCTAGCACAGATACGCAGTATTTT
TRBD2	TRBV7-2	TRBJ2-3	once	CASSQFGLAVSTDTQYF	TGTGCCAGCAGCCAGTTCGGGCTAGCGGTGAGCACAGATACGCAGTATTTT
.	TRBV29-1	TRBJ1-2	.	CSVPGGLFPLYGYTF	TGCAGCGTTCCAGGTGGGCTTTTCCCCCTCTATGGCTACACCTTC
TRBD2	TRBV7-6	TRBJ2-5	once	CASTKIRTLAGGPGETQYF	TGTGCCAGCACTAAGATACGGACGCTAGCGGGAGGGCCCGGGGAGACCCAGTACTTC
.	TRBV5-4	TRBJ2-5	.	CASSSNRGGLAETQYF	TGTGCCAGCAGCTCCAACAGGGGGGGTCTTGCGGAGACCCAGTACTTC
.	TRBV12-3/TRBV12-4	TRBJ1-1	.	CASRGPSEAFF	TGTGCCAGCAGGGGCCCATCTGAAGCTTTCTTT
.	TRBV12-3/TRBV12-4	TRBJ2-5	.	CASSFGGKGTQYF	TGTGCCAGCAGTTTTGGGGGGAAGGGGACCCAGTACTTC
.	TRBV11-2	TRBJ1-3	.	CASSLTGYFSGNTIYF	TGTGCCAGCAGCTTAACAGGCTACTTCTCTGGAAACACCATATATTTT
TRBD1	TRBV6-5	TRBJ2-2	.	CASSMGTGLGGELFF	TGTGCCAGCAGTATGGGGACAGGGTTGGGCGGGGAGCTGTTTTTT
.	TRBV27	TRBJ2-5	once	CASSLDGFQETQYF	TGTGCCAGCAGTTTAGACGGCTTCCAAGAGACCCAGTACTTC
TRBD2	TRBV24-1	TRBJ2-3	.	CATSDPTGGSTDTQYF	TGTGCCACCAGTGATCCTACGGGGGGTAGCACAGATACGCAGTATTTT
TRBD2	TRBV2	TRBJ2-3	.	CASNQRLAGRTDTQYF	TGTGCCAGCAACCAAAGACTAGCGGGGCGCACAGATACGCAGTATTTT
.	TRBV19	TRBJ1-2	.	CASSIDGTRMNYGYTF	TGTGCCAGTAGTATAGACGGGACGCGGATGAACTATGGCTACACCTTC
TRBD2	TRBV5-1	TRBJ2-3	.	CASSSAKTSGGDTDTQYF	TGCGCCAGCAGCTCGGCAAAGACTAGCGGGGGGGACACAGATACGCAGTATTTT
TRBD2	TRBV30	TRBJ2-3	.	CAWRLAGGPSSTDTQYF	TGTGCCTGGAGACTAGCGGGGGGGCCGTCCAGCACAGATACGCAGTATTTT
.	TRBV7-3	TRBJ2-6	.	CASSLQGVGANVLTF	TGTGCCAGCAGCTTGCAAGGGGTTGGGGCCAACGTCCTGACTTTC
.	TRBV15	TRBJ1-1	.	CATSRESWVRGKTEAFF	TGTGCCACCAGCAGAGAGAGCTGGGTTAGGGGAAAGACTGAAGCTTTCTTT
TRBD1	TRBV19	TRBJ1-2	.	CASSHIDRDYGYTF	TGTGCCAGTAGCCACATAGACAGGGACTATGGCTACACCTTC
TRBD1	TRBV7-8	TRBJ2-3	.	CASSWTGAAPDTQYF	TGTGCCAGCAGCTGGACAGGGGCCGCGCCAGATACGCAGTATTTT
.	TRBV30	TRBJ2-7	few	CAAQNGWEQYF	TGTGCCGCACAAAACGGGTGGGAGCAGTACTTC
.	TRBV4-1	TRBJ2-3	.	CASSQVGGTDTQYF	TGCGCCAGCAGCCAAGTAGGGGGCACAGATACGCAGTATTTT
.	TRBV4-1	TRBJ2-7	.	CASSQLQGNEQYF	TGCGCCAGCAGCCAATTACAGGGTAACGAGCAGTACTTC